A selection of T cell receptor beta chains follows, all from one sample in a study of T cells in Graves' hyperthyroidism and ophthalmopathy. A single record per CDR3 protein comes from TCRdb applying MiXCR to the multiplex PCR reads. The sample records about 600,000 distinct CDR3 sequences, over 12% being singletons. The sample was blood. The receptors originated from a woman aged 18-29 years with Graves' ophthalmopathy. Both conserved end residues are trimmed from each CDR3. A D gene is named only where the DNA matches it firmly. Clone size, where shown, is once, few, many, or a class for clones that have expanded.

V gene: TRBV2
D gene: .
clone size: many
CDR3 protein: ASSVGGGGEKLF

V gene: TRBV2
D gene: TRBD1
clone size: few
CDR3 protein: ASLGQGADTQY

V gene: TRBV7-9
D gene: .
clone size: many
CDR3 protein: ASSLVGGSHEQY

V gene: TRBV30
D gene: .
clone size: many
CDR3 protein: AWSVGPGVETQY

V gene: TRBV25-1
D gene: .
clone size: .
CDR3 protein: AIRGEDTQY

V gene: TRBV28
D gene: .
clone size: many
CDR3 protein: ASSLDQRAEQLNYGYT

V gene: TRBV27
D gene: .
clone size: .
CDR3 protein: ASSPLDRTGEGYGYT

V gene: TRBV11-2
D gene: TRBD2
clone size: once
CDR3 protein: ASSLLHRTSGSNEQY

V gene: TRBV20-1
D gene: .
clone size: .
CDR3 protein: SAPGHLLAKNIQY

V gene: TRBV5-1
D gene: TRBD2
clone size: .
CDR3 protein: ASSLPSGYAETQY

V gene: TRBV11-3
D gene: TRBD2
clone size: many
CDR3 protein: ASPLAGVRGGEQF

V gene: TRBV11-3
D gene: TRBD2
clone size: many
CDR3 protein: ASSPPGTSGSRTQY

V gene: TRBV27
D gene: .
clone size: few
CDR3 protein: ASSRWGSNQPQH

V gene: TRBV30
D gene: .
clone size: many
CDR3 protein: ACYTSSVYNEQF

V gene: TRBV6-1
D gene: TRBD2
clone size: many
CDR3 protein: ASWRAGGGLEQY

V gene: TRBV7-2
D gene: .
clone size: many
CDR3 protein: ASSTQTGPTDTQY

V gene: TRBV6-1
D gene: .
clone size: few
CDR3 protein: ASRIRGSSGANVLT